The present T cell receptor (beta chain) was sequenced within a study of Ad26.COV2.S vaccination and SARS-CoV-2 variants. In the study overall: Ad26.COV2.S, an intramuscular injection, was given once or twice 56 days apart.

TCRdb keeps only in-frame clones here, not all; method: immunoSEQ multiplex PCR. Among over 450,000 clones listed, nearly 90% were seen once. Treatment of the sample: some 20 received Ad26.COV2.S at low or high dose, single or two shots; several received placebo; per-sample allocation not given. Vaccine and placebo recipients were sampled on day 63 after the first injection. An Ad26 vector expressing Wuhan-strain SARS-CoV-2 spike served as the vaccine. This clone appeared once. Germline V gives CDR1 SNHLY, CDR2 FYNNEI. Unmatched junction bases numbered 5, after V lost 8 bases and J lost 4 bases. The CDR3 runs to 14 residues.

The sample here was peripheral blood, taken in a trial of Ad26.COV2.S vaccine versus placebo. The TCR originated in a person aged 18-65 years who received the Ad26.COV2.S COVID-19 vaccine or a placebo. The genes are TRBV2 and TRBJ1-1, with TRBD1 matching 12 bases. CDR3 residues: CASGGQGAPTEAFF. CDR3 sequence (DNA): TGTGCCAGCGGGGGACAGGGGGCGCCCACTGAAGCTTTCTTT.